This TCR beta chain was identified in a study of blood T cell repertoires in COVID-19. Study as a whole: Material from acute and convalescent COVID-19 was sourced from the United States, Italy and Spain.

The data were produced by immunoSEQ multiplex PCR, yet TCRdb's version contains in-frame clones alone and is incomplete. The sample lists some 240,000 clones; around 80% were seen once. This CDR3 has 16 residues. In germline, CDR1 is SEHNR, CDR2 FQNEAQ (reference sequence). Trimming removed 4 bases at V and 0 bases at J, with 13 bases between. The sequenced material came from PBMCs or T cells enriched from blood (not recorded which). The clonotype was recovered from a man aged 30 to 39 with acute COVID-19. The V call is TRBV7-9, the J call TRBJ1-3; D unresolved. The CDR3 DNA follows: TGTGCCAGCAGCTCTACCGGACTGGGCTCTGGAAACACCATATATTTT. This codes for CASSSTGLGSGNTIYF.